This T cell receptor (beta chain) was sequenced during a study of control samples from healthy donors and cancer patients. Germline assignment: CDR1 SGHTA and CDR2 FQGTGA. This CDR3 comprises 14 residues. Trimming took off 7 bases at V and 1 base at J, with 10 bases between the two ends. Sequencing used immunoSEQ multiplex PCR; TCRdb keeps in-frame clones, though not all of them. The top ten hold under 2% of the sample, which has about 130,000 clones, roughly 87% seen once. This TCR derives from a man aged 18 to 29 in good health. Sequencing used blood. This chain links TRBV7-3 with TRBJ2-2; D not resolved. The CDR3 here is CASTGRKNTGELFF. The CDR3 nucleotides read TGTGCCAGCACCGGACGGAAGAACACCGGGGAGCTGTTTTTT.